The next 17 T cell receptor beta chains were all read from a single sample in a study of Ad26.COV2.S vaccination and SARS-CoV-2 variants. Indicated treatment: over 15 received Ad26.COV2.S at low or high dose, single or two shots; 5 received placebo; per-sample allocation not given. Vaccine and placebo recipients were sampled on day 63 after the first injection. Here immunoSEQ multiplex PCR was the method, and the copy in TCRdb shows in-frame clones only, minus some. The table includes fewer than 900,000 clones, more than 80% detected once. Sample: peripheral blood, taken in a trial of Ad26.COV2.S vaccine versus placebo. The receptors come from a person between 18 and 60 years old who received the Ad26.COV2.S COVID-19 vaccine or a placebo.

The rearrangement joins TRBV30 to TRBJ2-3, with a possible D match to TRBD1 (6 bases). The CDR3 sequence is 15 residues long. V dropped 0 bases and J dropped 3 bases, with 13 bases sitting between them. The germline gives CDR1 GTSNPN, CDR2 SVGIG (reference sequence). CDR3 protein: CAWSVQGLGTDTQYF. The CDR3 nucleotides are TGTGCCTGGAGTGTCCAGGGGCTGGGAACAGATACGCAGTATTTT.

V usage is TRBV30 and J usage is TRBJ2-2; the match to TRBD2 covers 8 bases. With 2 bases clipped from V and 10 bases from J, the junction kept 24 bases outside the gene matches. The CDR3 runs to 19 residues. Per germline, CDR1 GTSNPN and CDR2 SVGIG (reference sequence). The CDR3 nucleotides are TGTGCCTGGAGTTCGGGTTGGCCGGGACTAGAGCCTCGTTCGGCGGAGCTGTTTTTT. It codes for CAWSSGWPGLEPRSAELFF.

This clone occurred once. The gene calls are TRBV11-3 and TRBJ2-2; D is unresolved. The CDR3 runs 13 residues. Germline CDR1 and CDR2: SGHNT and YENEEA. The V end was cut by 2 bases, the J end by 5 bases, with 6 bases between. The DNA for the CDR3 is TGTGCCAGCAGCTTATACGGAACCGGGGAGCTGTTTTTT. Amino acids: CASSLYGTGELFF.

The chain combines TRBV5-4 with TRBJ2-7; D not resolved. CDR1 and CDR2 (germline): SGHNT, YYREEE (reference sequence). This CDR3 has 14 amino acids. Trimming cost V 0 bases and J 4 bases, with 11 bases left between them. This CDR3 is CASSLGGVQYEQYF. CDR3 nucleotides: TGTGCCAGCAGCTTGGGGGGTGTTCAGTACGAGCAGTACTTC.

Concerning this clone itself: The identical CDR3 is also encoded by other nucleotide sequences in the sample. V gene TRBV5-6 combines with J gene TRBJ2-3; unclear D gene. Trimming removed 0 bases at V and 6 bases at J, with 2 bases between. The CDR3 length is 11 residues. Germline V gene data show CDR1 as SGHDT and CDR2 as YYEEEE. CDR3 in amino acids: CASSLGDTQYF. CDR3 coding DNA: TGTGCCAGCAGCTTGGGTGATACGCAGTATTTT.

To note about this clone: Other DNA sequences in this sample translate to the same CDR3. The V and J genes are TRBV6-5 and TRBJ1-3; a possible D gene is TRBD1 (6 bases). The V end lost 6 bases, the J end lost 0 bases, and 9 bases lay between the germline ends. The germline V gene has CDR1 MNHEY and CDR2 SVGAGI. The CDR3 is 14 residues long. The CDR3 protein is CASSLGGSGNTIYF. CDR3 in DNA: TGTGCCAGCAGCCTAGGGGGCTCTGGAAACACCATATATTTT.

The V gene is TRBV7-2, the J gene TRBJ1-4; TRBD1 might be the D (5 bases). This CDR3 is built from 13 residues. The germline V gene encodes CDR1 SGHTA and CDR2 FQGNSA. V was clipped by 3 bases and J by 3 bases, with 5 bases between them. Written as DNA, the CDR3 is TGTGCCAGCAGCTTGGGGCCTAATGAAAAACTGTTTTTT. Its protein is CASSLGPNEKLFF. Combining the CDR3 with reference TRBV7-2 and TRBJ1-4 gives the whole variable domain GAGVSQSPSNKVTEKGKDVELRCDPISGHTALYWYRQSLGQGLEFLIYFQGNSAPDKSGLPSDRFSAERTGGSVSTLTIQRTQQEDSAVYLCASSLGPNEKLFFGSGTQLSVL.

The CDR3 sequence is CASSQEDRSNGYTF. The CDR3 bases are TGTGCCAGCAGCCAAGAGGACCGCAGCAATGGCTACACCTTC. This chain joins TRBV14 and TRBJ1-2; D is ambiguous. This CDR3 region has 14 residues. The V gene lost 0 bases and the J gene lost 6 bases, with 11 bases spanning the gap. CDR1 is SGHDN, CDR2 FVKESK, per germline. Complete variable domain (other parts from reference TRBV14 and TRBJ1-2): EAGVTQFPSHSVIEKGQTVTLRCDPISGHDNLYWYRRVMGKEIKFLLHFVKESKQDESGMPNNRFLAERTGGTYSTLKVQPAELEDSGVYFCASSQEDRSNGYTFGSGTRLTVV.

The rearrangement joins TRBV5-8 to TRBJ2-2; D is perhaps TRBD1 (6 bases). The V and J ends lost 1 base and 6 bases respectively, with 13 bases between them. This CDR3 has 15 amino acids. Germline V gene lookup returns CDR1 SGHTS and CDR2 YDEGEE. CDR3 sequence reads: CASSLTGNGAGELFF. In nucleotides, the CDR3 is TGTGCCAGCAGCTTGACAGGGAATGGAGCCGGGGAGCTGTTTTTT.

This clone showed up just once. The chain is built from TRBV5-4 and TRBJ1-1; 7 nucleotides align to TRBD1. Germline CDR1 and CDR2: SGHNT and YYREEE (reference sequence). J lost 5 bases, V lost 3 bases, and 4 bases had no gene match. The CDR3 spans 13 residues. The DNA of the CDR3 is TGTGCCAGCAGCTCACAGGGGAAGACTGAAGCTTTCTTT. It codes for CASSSQGKTEAFF.

CDR3 DNA: TGTGCCAGCAGCTCAGGACAGACCACAGATACGCAGTATTTT. Protein product: CASSSGQTTDTQYF. The rearrangement joins TRBV7-7 to TRBJ2-3; maybe TRBD1 (6 bases). The CDR3 consists of 14 residues. CDR1 is SSHAT and CDR2 is FNYEAQ in the germline V gene (reference sequence). V shed 4 bases and J shed 2 bases, with 10 bases lying between them. The whole variable domain, filled in from reference TRBV7-7 and TRBJ2-3, reads GAGVSQSPRYKVTKRGQDVTLRCDPISSHATLYWYQQALGQGPEFLTYFNYEAQPDKSGLPSDRFSAERPEGSISTLTIQRTEQRDSAMYRCASSSGQTTDTQYFGPGTRLTVL.

Remarks on this clone: This sample includes further DNA sequences coding for the same CDR3. V is TRBV18 and J is TRBJ1-1; D possibly corresponds to TRBD1 (5 bases). Trimming removed 5 bases at V and 5 bases at J, with 12 bases between. The CDR3 has 13 residues. Looked up from germline, CDR1 is KGHSH and CDR2 is LQKENI. Here the CDR3 reads CASSLDRNTEAFF. CDR3 nucleotides: TGTGCCAGCTCATTAGACAGAAATACTGAAGCTTTCTTT.

This chain links TRBV9 with TRBJ2-7, with a weak D call TRBD1 (5 bases). The ends were cut back, 2 bases at V and 5 bases at J, with 14 bases in the middle. This CDR3 has 14 residues. Germline-derived CDR1 and CDR2 are SGDLS and YYNGEE. The CDR3 nucleotides are TGTGCCAGCAGCGTTTTGCCAGGGTCCCACGAGCAGTACTTC. Its protein product is CASSVLPGSHEQYF. The whole variable domain, remainder taken from reference TRBV9 and TRBJ2-7, is DSGVTQTPKHLITATGQRVTLRCSPRSGDLSVYWYQQSLDQGLQFLIQYYNGEERAKGNILERFSAQQFPDLHSELNLSSLELGDSALYFCASSVLPGSHEQYFGPGTRLTVT.

V gene TRBV7-8 combines with J gene TRBJ2-4; D may be TRBD2 (6 bases). Between the trimmed V and J ends, which lost 5 bases and 9 bases, there was a span of 20 bases. Germline lookup yields CDR1 SGHVS and CDR2 FQNEAQ. This CDR3 has 15 amino acids. This chain's CDR3 is CASSRTGVGYGIQYF. The DNA for the CDR3 is TGTGCCAGCAGCCGTACGGGGGTTGGTTACGGCATTCAGTACTTC.

The CDR3: CSFTGNGADTQYF. The CDR3 bases are TGCAGCTTCACAGGGAACGGGGCTGATACGCAGTATTTT. This chain links TRBV29-1 with TRBJ2-3; D is possibly TRBD1 (6 bases). CDR3 size: 13 residues. The germline V and J ends were trimmed by 8 bases and 6 bases, with 18 bases remaining between them. CDR1 SQVTM and CDR2 ANQGSEA come from the germline V gene.

This chain links TRBV27 with TRBJ2-5; D remains unclear. Germline CDR1 MNHEY, CDR2 SMNVEV (reference sequence). The V end lost 10 bases, the J end lost 2 bases, and 14 bases lay between the germline ends. CDR3 length equals 13 residues. The CDR3 loop is CATKAFNQETQYF. CDR3 DNA sequence: TGTGCCACCAAAGCCTTCAATCAAGAGACCCAGTACTTC.

This chain uses TRBV29-1 with TRBJ1-2; TRBD1 aligns across 7 bases. CDR3 size: 12 residues. Germline V lookup: CDR1 SQVTM, CDR2 ANQGSEA. With 4 bases clipped from V and 5 bases from J, the junction kept 4 bases outside the gene matches. CDR3: CSVGDRTYGYTF. The CDR3 region has the DNA TGCAGCGTTGGGGACAGAACGTATGGCTACACCTTC.